What follows is one TCR beta chain and its context. Its antigen is currently unknown. Method: immunoSEQ multiplex PCR; TCRdb's copy keeps in-frame clones and lacks some. The repertoire holds 2 million to 2.5 million clones, 93% seen once, with approximately 0.37% in the top ten. This entry is derived from a study of shared clonotypes between healthy human individuals. General observations from the study: Non-shared clonotypes had lower generation probabilities than those shared by all four donors.

Trimming cost V 6 bases and J 7 bases, with 15 bases left between them. CDR3 length: 14 residues. Germline assignment: CDR1 SNHLY and CDR2 FYNNEI. The TCR sequence derives from a man in his late teens or twenties in good health. Some clones in this sample may be carry-over from other donors' samples. The source material was naive CD4+ T cells from PBMCs. Subset specified: CD45RA+ positively selected. The chain uses TRBV2 and TRBJ2-2; weak D call: TRBD1 (5 bases). CDR3 sequence: CASRPRGMSGELFF. In DNA form, the CDR3 reads TGTGCCAGCAGGCCAAGGGGTATGAGCGGGGAGCTGTTTTTT. The entire variable domain, with the rest obtained from reference TRBV2 and TRBJ2-2, is as follows: EPEVTQTPSHQVTQMGQEVILRCVPISNHLYFYWYRQILGQKVEFLVSFYNNEISEKSEIFDDQFSVERPDGSNFTLKIRSTKLEDSAMYFCASRPRGMSGELFFGEGSRLTVL.